This T cell receptor beta chain was found in a study of blood T cells in healthy people across ages. A note on this clonotype: Its antigen is unknown.

A second roughly 6 to 11 cycle PCR used barcoded and J-beta primers. TCRdb re-derived calls from the 5' RACE reads in MiXCR, one entry per CDR3 protein. The table lists roughly 640,000 distinct CDR3 sequences, approximately 30% of them singletons. Study results and limitations: Both naive CD4+ cell counts and diversity were greater in long-lived donors than in aged donors.

With 7 bases removed from V and 6 bases from J, the gap between germline ends came to 15 bases. The CDR3 loop spans 14 amino acids. The germline CDR1 and CDR2 sequences are MNHNY and SVGAGI (reference sequence). Sequencing was performed on blood. The sequence derives from a woman at least 80 years old in good health. The gene calls are TRBV6-6 and TRBJ2-2, with unresolved D. The CDR3 sequence is CASIQIGLSGELFF. CDR3 coding DNA: TGTGCCAGCATCCAGATCGGGTTATCCGGGGAGCTGTTTTTT.